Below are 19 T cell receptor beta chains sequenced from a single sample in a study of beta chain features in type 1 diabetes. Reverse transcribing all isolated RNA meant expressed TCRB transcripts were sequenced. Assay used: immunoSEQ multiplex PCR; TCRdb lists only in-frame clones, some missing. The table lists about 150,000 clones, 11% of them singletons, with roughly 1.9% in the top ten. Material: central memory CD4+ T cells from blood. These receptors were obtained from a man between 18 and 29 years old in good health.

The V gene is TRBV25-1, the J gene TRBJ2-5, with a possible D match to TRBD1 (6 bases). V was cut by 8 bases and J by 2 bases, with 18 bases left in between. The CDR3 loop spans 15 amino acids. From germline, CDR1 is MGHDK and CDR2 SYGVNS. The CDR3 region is CASGTFTGPQETQYF. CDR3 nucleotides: TGTGCCAGCGGTACCTTCACAGGGCCACAAGAGACCCAGTACTTC.

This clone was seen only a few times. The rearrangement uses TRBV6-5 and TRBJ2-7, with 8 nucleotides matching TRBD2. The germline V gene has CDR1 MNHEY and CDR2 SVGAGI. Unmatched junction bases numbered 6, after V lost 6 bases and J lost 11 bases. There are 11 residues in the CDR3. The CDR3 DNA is TGTGCCAGCAGCCACTCGGGAGGGGAGTACTTC. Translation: CASSHSGGEYF.

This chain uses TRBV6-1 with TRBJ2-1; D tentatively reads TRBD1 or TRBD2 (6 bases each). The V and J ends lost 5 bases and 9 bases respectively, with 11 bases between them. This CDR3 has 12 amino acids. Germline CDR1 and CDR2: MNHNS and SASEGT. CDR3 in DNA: TGTGCCAGCAGTTGGGGGGCGGTTGAGCAGTTCTTC. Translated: CASSWGAVEQFF.

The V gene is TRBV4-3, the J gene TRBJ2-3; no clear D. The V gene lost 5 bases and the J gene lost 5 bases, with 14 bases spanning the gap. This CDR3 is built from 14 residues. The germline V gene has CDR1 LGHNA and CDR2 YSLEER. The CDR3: CASSVARRGDTQYF. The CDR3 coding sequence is TGCGCCAGCAGCGTAGCCCGGCGCGGAGATACGCAGTATTTT.

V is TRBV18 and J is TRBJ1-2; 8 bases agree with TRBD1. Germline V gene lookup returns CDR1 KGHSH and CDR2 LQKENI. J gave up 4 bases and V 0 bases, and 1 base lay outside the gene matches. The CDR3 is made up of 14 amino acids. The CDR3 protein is CASSPPTGGYGYTF. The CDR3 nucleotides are TGTGCCAGCTCACCACCAACAGGGGGCTATGGCTACACCTTC.

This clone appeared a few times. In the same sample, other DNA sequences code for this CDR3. The CDR3 DNA sequence: TGTGCCAGCAGCCAAAAGGACAGGCAAAACATTCAGTACTTC. It specifies CASSQKDRQNIQYF. The J gene is TRBJ2-4, the V gene TRBV4-2; TRBD1 matches 7 bases. Germline CDR1 LGHNA, CDR2 YNFKEQ. V gave up 2 bases and J gave up 5 bases; unmatched junction bases: 3. The CDR3 sequence is 14 residues long.

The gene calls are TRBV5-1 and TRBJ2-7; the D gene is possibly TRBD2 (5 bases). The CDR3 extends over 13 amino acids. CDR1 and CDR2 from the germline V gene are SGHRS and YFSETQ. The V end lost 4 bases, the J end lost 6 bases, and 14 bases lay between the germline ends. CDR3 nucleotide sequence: TGCGCCAGCAGCGTCTCCCAAGGAGGCGAGCAGTACTTC. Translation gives CASSVSQGGEQYF.

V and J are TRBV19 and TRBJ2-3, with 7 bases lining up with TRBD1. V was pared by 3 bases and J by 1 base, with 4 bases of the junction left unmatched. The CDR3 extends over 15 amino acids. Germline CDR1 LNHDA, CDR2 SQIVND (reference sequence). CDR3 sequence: CASSIQDRGTDTQYF. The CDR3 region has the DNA TGTGCCAGTAGTATCCAAGACAGGGGCACAGATACGCAGTATTTT.

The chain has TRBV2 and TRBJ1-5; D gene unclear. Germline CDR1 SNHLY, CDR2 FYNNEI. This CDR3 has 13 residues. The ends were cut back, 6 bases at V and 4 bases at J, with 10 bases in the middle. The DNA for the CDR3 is TGTGCCAGCAGGTCAGAGAAGAATCAGCCCCAGCATTTT. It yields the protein CASRSEKNQPQHF.

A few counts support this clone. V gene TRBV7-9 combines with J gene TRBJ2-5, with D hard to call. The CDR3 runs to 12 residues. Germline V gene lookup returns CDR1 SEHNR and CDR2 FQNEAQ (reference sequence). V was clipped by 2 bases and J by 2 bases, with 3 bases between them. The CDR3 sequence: CASSLYQETQYF. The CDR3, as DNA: TGTGCCAGCAGCTTATATCAAGAGACCCAGTACTTC.

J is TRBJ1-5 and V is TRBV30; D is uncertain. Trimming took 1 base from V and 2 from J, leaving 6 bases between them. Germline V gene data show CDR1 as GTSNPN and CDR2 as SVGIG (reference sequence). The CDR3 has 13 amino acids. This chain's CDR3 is CAWSEGRNQPQHF. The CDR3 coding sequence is TGTGCCTGGAGTGAAGGCCGCAATCAGCCCCAGCATTTT.

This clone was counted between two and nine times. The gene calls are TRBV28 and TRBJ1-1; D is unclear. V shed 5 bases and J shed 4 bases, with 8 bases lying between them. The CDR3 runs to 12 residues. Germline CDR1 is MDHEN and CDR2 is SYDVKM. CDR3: CASSVLSTEAFF. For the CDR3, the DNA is TGTGCCAGCAGTGTACTCAGCACTGAAGCTTTCTTT. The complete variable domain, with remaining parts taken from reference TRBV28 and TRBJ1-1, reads DVKVTQSSRYLVKRTGEKVFLECVQDMDHENMFWYRQDPGLGLRLIYFSYDVKMKEKGDIPEGYSVSREKKERFSLILESASTNQTSMYLCASSVLSTEAFFGQGTRLTVV.

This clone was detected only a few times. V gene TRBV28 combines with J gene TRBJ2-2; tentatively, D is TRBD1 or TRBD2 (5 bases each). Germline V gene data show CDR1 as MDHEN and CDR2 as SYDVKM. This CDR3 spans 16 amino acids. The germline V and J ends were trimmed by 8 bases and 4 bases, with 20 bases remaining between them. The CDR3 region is CASLRNGAATTGELFF. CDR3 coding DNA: TGTGCCAGCCTCAGAAACGGGGCCGCGACCACCGGGGAGCTGTTTTTT.

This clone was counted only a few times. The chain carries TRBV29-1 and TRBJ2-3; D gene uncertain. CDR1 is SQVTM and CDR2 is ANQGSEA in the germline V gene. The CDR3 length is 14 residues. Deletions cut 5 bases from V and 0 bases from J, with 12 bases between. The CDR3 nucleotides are TGCAGCGTTTTGTGGCAGAGGAGCACAGATACGCAGTATTTT. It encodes CSVLWQRSTDTQYF.

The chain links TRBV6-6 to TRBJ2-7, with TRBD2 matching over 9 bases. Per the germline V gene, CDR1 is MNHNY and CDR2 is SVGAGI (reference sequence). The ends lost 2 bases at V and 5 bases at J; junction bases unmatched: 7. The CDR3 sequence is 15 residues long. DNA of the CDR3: TGTGCCAGCAGTTACCTGGCCAGCGGGAGGCACGAGCAGTACTTC. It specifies CASSYLASGRHEQYF.

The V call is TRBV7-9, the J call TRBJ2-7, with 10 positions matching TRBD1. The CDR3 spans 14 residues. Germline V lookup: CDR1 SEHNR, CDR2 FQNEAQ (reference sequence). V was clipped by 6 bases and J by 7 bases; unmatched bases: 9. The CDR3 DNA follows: TGTGCCAGCAGAGCCCCGGGACAGGGGAATGAGCAGTACTTC. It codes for CASRAPGQGNEQYF.

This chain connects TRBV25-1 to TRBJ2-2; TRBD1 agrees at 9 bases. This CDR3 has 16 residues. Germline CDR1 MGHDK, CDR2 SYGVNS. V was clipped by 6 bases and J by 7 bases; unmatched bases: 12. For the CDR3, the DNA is TGTGCCAGCAGCCAAATGGGACAGGGTAGCGGCGGGGAGCTGTTTTTT. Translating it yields CASSQMGQGSGGELFF. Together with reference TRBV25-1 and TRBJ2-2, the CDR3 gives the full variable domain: EADIYQTPRYLVIGTGKKITLECSQTMGHDKMYWYQQDPGMELHLIHYSYGVNSTEKGDLSSESTVSRIRTEHFPLTLESARPSHTSQYLCASSQMGQGSGGELFFGEGSRLTVL.

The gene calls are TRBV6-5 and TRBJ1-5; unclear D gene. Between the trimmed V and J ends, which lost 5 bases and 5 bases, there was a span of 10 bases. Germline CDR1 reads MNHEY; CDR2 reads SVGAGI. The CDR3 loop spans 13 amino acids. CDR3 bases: TGTGCCAGCAGTCGGGATTACTATCAGCCCCAGCATTTT. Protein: CASSRDYYQPQHF.

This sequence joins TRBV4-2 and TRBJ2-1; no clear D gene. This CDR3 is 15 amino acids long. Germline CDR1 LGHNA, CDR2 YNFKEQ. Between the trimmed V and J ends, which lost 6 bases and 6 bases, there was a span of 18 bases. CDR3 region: CASRLFRGSFNEQFF. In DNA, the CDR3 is TGTGCCAGCAGACTATTTCGAGGCAGCTTCAATGAGCAGTTCTTC.